These 4 T cell receptor beta chains came from one sample sequenced in a study of T and B cells in COVID-19 patients (TCRdb year 2020). This sample was sequenced with an Illumina MiSeq. TRB rearrangements were amplified by multiplex PCR with BIOMED2 TRB-A/B primer pools. TCRdb redid the processing of the public reads, applying fastp at Q25 and MiXCR, and retained in-frame beta chains. Merged by CDR3 protein, the rows form single entries marked with the most common genes and DNA. This sample gives roughly 25,000 distinct CDR3 sequences in total; around a third of them show up just once. The top ten constitute 1.5% to 2% of the sample. Genomic DNA extracted from blood, in amounts of about 220-500 ng, served as the starting material for amplifying TRB repertoires. Input material: blood. Receptors originate from a human donor who had recovered from COVID-19.

V usage is TRBV7-2 and J usage is TRBJ2-1; TRBD1 aligns across 11 bases. V lost 1 base, J lost 8 bases, and 7 bases stayed unmatched. CDR1 SGHTA and CDR2 FQGNSA come from the germline V gene. The CDR3 is 16 residues long. In DNA, the CDR3 is TGTGCCAGCAGCTTAGGATCGGGACAGGGGGGCTATGAGCAGTTCTTC. The encoded protein is CASSLGSGQGGYEQFF.

The V and J genes are TRBV12-3 or TRBV12-4 and TRBJ2-1; 9 bases line up with TRBD2. The CDR3 extends over 15 amino acids. Unmatched junction bases numbered 10, after V lost 6 bases and J lost 7 bases. The CDR3 spells CASSRPGGGANEQFF. CDR3 in DNA: TGTGCCAGCAGCCGGCCGGGCGGGGGGGCGAATGAGCAGTTCTTC.

This chain connects TRBV20-1 to TRBJ2-3; no firm D call. Germline V gene lookup returns CDR1 DFQATT and CDR2 SNEGSKA (reference sequence). This CDR3 has 12 amino acids. V shed 3 bases and J shed 5 bases, with 9 bases lying between them. CDR3 in DNA: TGCAGTGCTAGGCGCTCGGGAGATACGCAGTATTTT. Protein: CSARRSGDTQYF.

This clonotype was recorded many times. The genes are TRBV5-5 and TRBJ2-7; D remains unclear. V gave up 3 bases and J gave up 1 base, with 5 bases separating them. CDR1 SGHKS and CDR2 YYEKEE come from the germline V gene (reference sequence). The CDR3 is made up of 12 amino acids. The CDR3 loop is CASSYTSYEQYF. In DNA form, the CDR3 reads TGTGCCAGCAGCTACACGTCCTACGAGCAGTACTTC.